One sample yielded the 2 T cell receptor beta chains listed below, sequenced in a study of spatial heterogeneity in lung cancer. Study-wide findings and caveats: Counts of expanded alpha and beta TCRs within tumors tracked the tumor nonsynonymous mutation count.

No antigen has been identified for these receptors. One entry per CDR3 protein results from TCRdb running MiXCR on the 5' RACE reads. The data contain about 9,000 distinct CDR3 sequences, around 6.3% of them seen just once; the ten biggest clones take up 25% to 35%. The time point: sample taken at primary tumor resection. The specimen comprised lung tumor tissue, sampled at surgery. These receptors were collected from a male donor with early-stage non-small cell lung cancer.

This clonotype was seen ten or more times. CDR3 sequence (DNA): TGCGCCAGCAGCAACCCAGCCCTCACCGGGGAGCTGTTTTTT. Its translation: CASSNPALTGELFF. V and J are TRBV5-1 and TRBJ2-2; D is unresolved. Germline V lookup: CDR1 SGHRS, CDR2 YFSETQ. The V end was cut by 4 bases, the J end by 4 bases, with 11 bases between. This CDR3 is 14 amino acids long.

This clonotype has at least ten counts. At one boundary the junction diverges from the germline segment, which might be a read error. The chain couples TRBV7-7 to TRBJ2-5; 8 nucleotides align to TRBD2. This CDR3 contains 15 residues. The germline gives CDR1 SSHAT, CDR2 FNYEAQ (reference sequence). In nucleotides, the CDR3 is TGTGCTAGCAGCTTACGCGGGGGGACAACAGAGACCCAGTACTTC. This encodes CASSLRGGTTETQYF.